This is a list of T cell receptor beta chains from one sample in a study of CD4 T cells in relation to SARS-CoV-2 and coronaviruses. No antigen has been identified for these receptors. Some clones are missing from TCRdb's copy, which holds only in-frame ones; the method was immunoSEQ multiplex PCR. The table has about 25,000 clones, approximately 80% seen once. Input material: CD4+ T cells from PBMCs, cultured in vitro. Every receptor here comes from a human donor in good health. Each CDR3 is given with its conserved first and last residue. D genes are given only for firm matches. Clone size is not always given. Where it is, it says once, few, many or a class for expanded clones.

abundance: -
j_gene: TRBJ2-7
v_gene: TRBV19
d_gene: -
CDR3nt: TGTGCCAGTAGTTCACGGTCCTACGAGCAGTACTTC
CDR3aa: CASSSRSYEQYF

abundance: -
j_gene: TRBJ2-2
v_gene: TRBV6-5
d_gene: -
CDR3nt: TGTGGCTCCGAATCGAACACCGGGGAGCTGTTTTTT
CDR3aa: CGSESNTGELFF

abundance: -
j_gene: TRBJ2-2
v_gene: TRBV10-3
d_gene: TRBD1
CDR3nt: TGTGCCATCAGAGGGGGACAGGGAACCGGGGAGCTGTTTTTT
CDR3aa: CAIRGGQGTGELFF

abundance: -
j_gene: TRBJ1-5
v_gene: TRBV24-1
d_gene: -
CDR3nt: TGTGCCACGGCCGCCCGGGGGGAAATTCAGCCCCAGCATTTT
CDR3aa: CATAARGEIQPQHF

abundance: -
j_gene: TRBJ2-1
v_gene: TRBV14
d_gene: -
CDR3nt: TGTGCCAGCAGCCAAGACGGCAGGAGTCAGTTCTTC
CDR3aa: CASSQDGRSQFF

abundance: -
j_gene: TRBJ2-1
v_gene: TRBV7-8
d_gene: -
CDR3nt: TGTGCCAGCAGCTTGACAGGGACTGGCGGTGAGCAGTTCTTC
CDR3aa: CASSLTGTGGEQFF

abundance: once
j_gene: TRBJ2-3
v_gene: TRBV7-9
d_gene: TRBD2
CDR3nt: TGTGCCAGCAGCGACCGGGACTACCTGAGCACAGATACGCAGTATTTT
CDR3aa: CASSDRDYLSTDTQYF

abundance: -
j_gene: TRBJ2-1
v_gene: TRBV27
d_gene: TRBD1
CDR3nt: TGTGCCAGCAGGCCCGGGACAGGGAACAATGAGCAGTTCTTC
CDR3aa: CASRPGTGNNEQFF

abundance: once
j_gene: TRBJ1-5
v_gene: TRBV2
d_gene: -
CDR3nt: TGTGCCGGCCGGAGGTCAGGCAATCAGCCCCAGCATTTT
CDR3aa: CAGRRSGNQPQHF

abundance: -
j_gene: TRBJ2-7
v_gene: TRBV3-1/TRBV3-2
d_gene: -
CDR3nt: TGTGCCAGCAGCCAAGTTCACCTAGCGCCCTACGAGCAGTACTTC
CDR3aa: CASSQVHLAPYEQYF

abundance: -
j_gene: TRBJ2-2
v_gene: TRBV7-4
d_gene: TRBD2
CDR3nt: TGTGCCAGCATCCTAGTATCCAAACCGGGAGGTACGAACACCGGGGAGCTGTTTTTT
CDR3aa: CASILVSKPGGTNTGELFF

abundance: -
j_gene: TRBJ1-1
v_gene: TRBV12-5
d_gene: TRBD1
CDR3nt: TGTGCTAGTGGTTTCAGGGGGATGCTATGGGACAGCAAAAGTTCGAACACTGAAGCTTTCTTT
CDR3aa: CASGFRGMLWDSKSSNTEAFF

abundance: once
j_gene: TRBJ2-3
v_gene: TRBV6-4
d_gene: TRBD1
CDR3nt: TGTGCCAGCAGTGACTCTAGCCAGGGGGATACAGATACGCAGTATTTT
CDR3aa: CASSDSSQGDTDTQYF

abundance: -
j_gene: TRBJ1-6
v_gene: TRBV5-4
d_gene: -
CDR3nt: TGTGCCAGCAGCTTGGGGGTCGATAATTCACCCCTCCACTTT
CDR3aa: CASSLGVDNSPLHF

abundance: -
j_gene: TRBJ1-4
v_gene: TRBV7-3
d_gene: -
CDR3nt: TGTGCCAGCAGCTTAACGCCCGTGACAGTTACGGGGGGCAATGAAAAACTGTTTTTT
CDR3aa: CASSLTPVTVTGGNEKLFF

abundance: -
j_gene: TRBJ2-2
v_gene: TRBV7-2
d_gene: -
CDR3nt: TGTGCCAGCAGCTTAACTGGCGTATACGCGAACACCGGGGAGCTGTTTTTT
CDR3aa: CASSLTGVYANTGELFF

abundance: -
j_gene: TRBJ1-1
v_gene: TRBV3-1/TRBV3-2
d_gene: -
CDR3nt: TGTGCCAGCAGCCTCAGCCCCCAGGGAGCCACTGAAGCTTTCTTT
CDR3aa: CASSLSPQGATEAFF

abundance: once
j_gene: TRBJ2-1
v_gene: TRBV3-1/TRBV3-2
d_gene: TRBD2
CDR3nt: TGTGCCAGCAGCCAAGATCAGGGGACTAGCGGATACAATGAGCAGTTCTTC
CDR3aa: CASSQDQGTSGYNEQFF

abundance: once
j_gene: TRBJ2-4
v_gene: TRBV2
d_gene: -
CDR3nt: TGTGCCAGCAGTGAACCTGGGAATAGAGCCAAAAACATTCAGTACTTC
CDR3aa: CASSEPGNRAKNIQYF

abundance: -
j_gene: TRBJ1-4
v_gene: TRBV28
d_gene: -
CDR3nt: TGTGCCAGCACCCCCTCGTTGGGGGTTTCCCGCGAAAAACTGTTTTTT
CDR3aa: CASTPSLGVSREKLFF

abundance: few
j_gene: TRBJ1-5
v_gene: TRBV7-9
d_gene: -
CDR3nt: TGTGCCAGCAACATCGGGGGGGATCAGCCCCAGCATTTT
CDR3aa: CASNIGGDQPQHF

abundance: -
j_gene: TRBJ1-3
v_gene: TRBV30
d_gene: -
CDR3nt: TGTGCCTGGGGGGGAGGGACGGCCAGCTCTGGAAACACCATATATTTT
CDR3aa: CAWGGGTASSGNTIYF

abundance: few
j_gene: TRBJ2-3
v_gene: TRBV3-1/TRBV3-2
d_gene: TRBD2
CDR3nt: TGTGCCAGCAGCCGAGGGACTAGCGGGATGACAGATACGCAGTATTTT
CDR3aa: CASSRGTSGMTDTQYF

abundance: once
j_gene: TRBJ2-3
v_gene: TRBV19
d_gene: TRBD2
CDR3nt: TGTGCCAGTAGTACGGAAAGGACTAGCGGGGGGGCAGATACGCAGTATTTT
CDR3aa: CASSTERTSGGADTQYF

abundance: -
j_gene: TRBJ2-1
v_gene: TRBV24-1
d_gene: TRBD2
CDR3nt: TGTGCCACCAGTGATTTGCAAAGCGGGAGCTCCTACAATGAGCAGTTCTTC
CDR3aa: CATSDLQSGSSYNEQFF

abundance: -
j_gene: TRBJ1-2
v_gene: TRBV29-1
d_gene: -
CDR3nt: TGCAGCGTCCTGGCAGGGTCATATGGCTACACCTTC
CDR3aa: CSVLAGSYGYTF

abundance: -
j_gene: TRBJ2-1
v_gene: TRBV6-5
d_gene: TRBD2
CDR3nt: TGTGCCAGCAGGGGGGGACTAGCGGGAGGAGAGCAGTTCTTC
CDR3aa: CASRGGLAGGEQFF

abundance: -
j_gene: TRBJ1-2
v_gene: TRBV7-3
d_gene: -
CDR3nt: TGTGCCAGCAGCCCTGGCCACGCGGATCCTGGCTACACCTTC
CDR3aa: CASSPGHADPGYTF

abundance: few
j_gene: TRBJ1-2
v_gene: TRBV7-3
d_gene: TRBD1
CDR3nt: TGTGCCAGCAGCTGGGGACAGGGGGCGCCAGGGTGGTATGGCTACACCTTC
CDR3aa: CASSWGQGAPGWYGYTF

abundance: -
j_gene: TRBJ2-1
v_gene: TRBV2
d_gene: TRBD2
CDR3nt: TGTGCCAGCAGTGCGGGCGGGGGTCGGTCCTACAATGAGCAGTTCTTC
CDR3aa: CASSAGGGRSYNEQFF

abundance: -
j_gene: TRBJ2-1
v_gene: TRBV6-7
d_gene: -
CDR3nt: TGTGCCAGCAGTTACGCTGGAGACTCCTACAATGAGCAGTTCTTC
CDR3aa: CASSYAGDSYNEQFF

abundance: -
j_gene: TRBJ2-7
v_gene: TRBV7-6
d_gene: -
CDR3nt: TGTGCCAGCAGCCCAGAAGGCCAGGGCCCCTACGAGCAGTACTTC
CDR3aa: CASSPEGQGPYEQYF

abundance: -
j_gene: TRBJ2-7
v_gene: TRBV19
d_gene: -
CDR3nt: TGTGCCAGTAGTCCCCGGGCAGACTCCTACGAGCAGTACTTC
CDR3aa: CASSPRADSYEQYF

abundance: -
j_gene: TRBJ2-7
v_gene: TRBV6-1
d_gene: TRBD1
CDR3nt: TGTGCCAGCAGTGACAGGACCGGGACAGGGGGGGACGAGCAGTACTTC
CDR3aa: CASSDRTGTGGDEQYF

abundance: -
j_gene: TRBJ2-5
v_gene: TRBV12-3/TRBV12-4
d_gene: -
CDR3nt: TGTGCCAGCAGTTCCCTAGAGACCCAGTACTTC
CDR3aa: CASSSLETQYF

abundance: few
j_gene: TRBJ2-2
v_gene: TRBV3-1/TRBV3-2
d_gene: -
CDR3nt: TGTGCCAGCAGCCAAGATAGGGGCGGGCCGAACACCGGGGAGCTGTTTTTT
CDR3aa: CASSQDRGGPNTGELFF

abundance: -
j_gene: TRBJ2-2
v_gene: TRBV18
d_gene: TRBD2
CDR3nt: TGTGCCAGCTCACCACGGGGCGGGAGCTTCACCGGGGAGCTGTTTTTT
CDR3aa: CASSPRGGSFTGELFF

abundance: once
j_gene: TRBJ2-2
v_gene: TRBV20-1
d_gene: -
CDR3nt: TGCAGTGCTAGTCTTGGGACGGCGAACACCGGGGAGCTGTTTTTT
CDR3aa: CSASLGTANTGELFF

abundance: -
j_gene: TRBJ2-3
v_gene: TRBV19
d_gene: -
CDR3nt: TGTGCCAGTCACCGCGGAGGGGGGGGCACAGATACGCAGTATTTT
CDR3aa: CASHRGGGGTDTQYF

abundance: -
j_gene: TRBJ2-4
v_gene: TRBV18
d_gene: TRBD1
CDR3nt: TGTGCCAGCTCACTGCCAGACAGGGTCAAAAACATTCAGTACTTC
CDR3aa: CASSLPDRVKNIQYF

abundance: -
j_gene: TRBJ2-5
v_gene: TRBV27
d_gene: -
CDR3nt: TGTGCCAGCAGCCTCGACAGAAACCAAGAGACCCAGTACTTC
CDR3aa: CASSLDRNQETQYF

abundance: -
j_gene: TRBJ1-2
v_gene: TRBV4-1
d_gene: -
CDR3nt: TGCGCCAGCAGTCATGGCCGGGGGTACATGGGCTACACCTTC
CDR3aa: CASSHGRGYMGYTF

abundance: -
j_gene: TRBJ2-5
v_gene: TRBV11-2
d_gene: -
CDR3nt: TGTGCCAGCAGCTTGACTGGGGCCGAGACCCAGTACTTC
CDR3aa: CASSLTGAETQYF

abundance: -
j_gene: TRBJ2-1
v_gene: TRBV18
d_gene: -
CDR3nt: TGTGCCAGCTCACCGAGAAACGGCTACAATGAGCAGTTCTTC
CDR3aa: CASSPRNGYNEQFF

abundance: -
j_gene: TRBJ1-1
v_gene: TRBV12-5
d_gene: TRBD1
CDR3nt: TGTGCTAGTGGGTCGGGACAGGCGAACACTGAAGCTTTCTTT
CDR3aa: CASGSGQANTEAFF

abundance: -
j_gene: TRBJ1-4
v_gene: TRBV28
d_gene: -
CDR3nt: TGTGCCAGCAGTTCCCCGACGGCCCCAACTAATGAAAAACTGTTTTTT
CDR3aa: CASSSPTAPTNEKLFF

abundance: -
j_gene: TRBJ1-2
v_gene: TRBV2
d_gene: TRBD1
CDR3nt: TGTGCCAGCAGACTCGGACAGGGGTATGGCTACACCTTC
CDR3aa: CASRLGQGYGYTF

abundance: -
j_gene: TRBJ2-7
v_gene: TRBV2
d_gene: -
CDR3nt: TGTGCCAGCAGTGGGGCGGTAGGACAAATATTCTACGAGCAGTACTTC
CDR3aa: CASSGAVGQIFYEQYF

abundance: -
j_gene: TRBJ1-2
v_gene: TRBV5-4
d_gene: -
CDR3nt: TGTGCCAGCAGCTTTGGGGCAGATAACTATGGCTACACCTTC
CDR3aa: CASSFGADNYGYTF

abundance: -
j_gene: TRBJ1-5
v_gene: TRBV6-6
d_gene: TRBD1
CDR3nt: TGTGCCAGCAGTGCCCGGACAGGGGCCAGCAATCAGCCCCAGCATTTT
CDR3aa: CASSARTGASNQPQHF

abundance: -
j_gene: TRBJ2-7
v_gene: TRBV6-5
d_gene: -
CDR3nt: TGTGCCAGCAGTTCCCCGCCAGCAGAGCAGTACTTC
CDR3aa: CASSSPPAEQYF

abundance: few
j_gene: TRBJ1-1
v_gene: TRBV5-1
d_gene: -
CDR3nt: TGCGCCAGCAGCTTGGCCATACAGATGAACACTGAAGCTTTCTTT
CDR3aa: CASSLAIQMNTEAFF

abundance: few
j_gene: TRBJ1-3
v_gene: TRBV14
d_gene: -
CDR3nt: TGTGCCACCGGGGCAGCTGGAAACACCATATATTTT
CDR3aa: CATGAAGNTIYF

abundance: once
j_gene: TRBJ1-2
v_gene: TRBV10-3
d_gene: TRBD1
CDR3nt: TGTGCCATCAGGAGTGGGGACAGGGGATTGTATGGCTACACCTTC
CDR3aa: CAIRSGDRGLYGYTF